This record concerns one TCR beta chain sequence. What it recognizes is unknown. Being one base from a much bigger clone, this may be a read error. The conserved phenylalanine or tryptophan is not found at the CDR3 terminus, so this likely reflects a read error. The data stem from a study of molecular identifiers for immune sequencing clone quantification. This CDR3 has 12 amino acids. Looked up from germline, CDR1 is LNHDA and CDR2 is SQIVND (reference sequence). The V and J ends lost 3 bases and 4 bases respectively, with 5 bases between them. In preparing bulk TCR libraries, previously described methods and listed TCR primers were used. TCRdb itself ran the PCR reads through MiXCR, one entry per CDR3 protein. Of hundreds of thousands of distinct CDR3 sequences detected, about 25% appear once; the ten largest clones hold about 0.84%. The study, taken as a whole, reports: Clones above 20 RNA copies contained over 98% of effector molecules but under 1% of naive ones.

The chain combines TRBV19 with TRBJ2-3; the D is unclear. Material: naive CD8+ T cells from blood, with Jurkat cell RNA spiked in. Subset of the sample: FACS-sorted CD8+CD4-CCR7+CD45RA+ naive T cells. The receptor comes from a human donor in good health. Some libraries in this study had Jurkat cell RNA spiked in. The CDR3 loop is CASSIQADTQYL. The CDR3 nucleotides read TGTGCCAGTAGTATTCAGGCAGATACGCAGTATCTT.